Shown below are 16 T cell receptor beta chains from a single sample sequenced in a study of cytomegalovirus exposure and HLA in healthy donors. The PCR had 60 Vbeta and 13 Jbeta primers. The repertoire was sequenced with immunoSEQ multiplex PCR; TCRdb's copy has only in-frame clones and lacks some. The repertoire holds 150,000 to 200,000 clones, with roughly 80% as singletons. The material sequenced was PBMCs. Receptors originate from a woman between 50 and 59 years old in good health and CMV-seropositive.

The count of this clone is one. The chain carries TRBV27 and TRBJ1-1; 8 bases are shared with TRBD1. The CDR3 sequence is 16 residues long. V gave up 6 bases and J gave up 1 base; unmatched junction bases: 10. In germline, CDR1 is MNHEY, CDR2 SMNVEV (reference sequence). The CDR3 DNA is TGTGCCAGCAGCGCTGTAACGACAGGGGCGAACACTGAAGCTTTCTTT. This sequence encodes CASSAVTTGANTEAFF.

The J gene is TRBJ2-3, the V gene TRBV7-9; the D gene is possibly TRBD2 (6 bases). CDR3 size: 14 residues. V was trimmed by 3 bases and J by 4 bases, leaving 11 bases between them. The germline V gene has CDR1 SEHNR and CDR2 FQNEAQ (reference sequence). Here the CDR3 DNA reads TGTGCCAGCAGCTTTCAGGGCGGGGCAGATACGCAGTATTTT. Its protein is CASSFQGGADTQYF.

The J gene is TRBJ2-1, the V gene TRBV6-5; D remains unclear. The CDR3 runs 12 residues. Germline V gene sequence: CDR1 MNHEY, CDR2 SVGAGI. V shed 5 bases and J shed 7 bases, with 9 bases lying between them. CDR3 amino acids: CASSGNGNEQFF. Here the CDR3 DNA reads TGTGCCAGCAGTGGAAACGGGAATGAGCAGTTCTTC.

The chain joins TRBV27 to TRBJ1-1; possible D gene TRBD1, 5 bases. Germline V gene sequence: CDR1 MNHEY, CDR2 SMNVEV (reference sequence). The V end was cut by 3 bases, the J end by 0 bases, with 11 bases between. CDR3 length: 15 amino acids. CDR3 in DNA: TGTGCCAGCAGTTTGTGGGGCAGACTGAACACTGAAGCTTTCTTT. Translation: CASSLWGRLNTEAFF.

There are a few counts of this clone. V and J are TRBV27 and TRBJ2-7; D may be TRBD1 (6 bases). V was shortened by 2 bases and J by 0 bases, with 17 bases between the two germline ends. CDR3 length: 17 residues. Germline V gene lookup returns CDR1 MNHEY and CDR2 SMNVEV (reference sequence). The CDR3 sequence is CASSLTPPGDYSYEQYF. CDR3 nucleotide sequence: TGTGCCAGCAGTTTAACCCCCCCAGGGGATTACTCCTACGAGCAGTACTTC.

V is TRBV19 and J is TRBJ1-2, with D possibly TRBD1 on 5 matching bases. The V end lost 2 bases, the J end lost 4 bases, and 20 bases lay between the germline ends. CDR1 and CDR2 (germline): LNHDA, SQIVND (reference sequence). The CDR3 is 17 amino acids. The CDR3 sequence: CASSIPGGQRGGYGYTF. Written as DNA, the CDR3 is TGTGCCAGTAGTATACCCGGTGGGCAACGGGGGGGCTATGGCTACACCTTC.

This clone showed up just a few times. The chain joins TRBV7-2 to TRBJ1-1; TRBD1 matches at 9 bases. The CDR3 sequence is 15 residues long. Germline trimming cut 5 bases from V and 3 bases from J; bases unmatched to any gene: 7. Germline assignment: CDR1 SGHTA and CDR2 FQGNSA. The CDR3 protein is CASSTVTGGYTEAFF. In DNA, the CDR3 is TGTGCCAGCAGCACCGTGACAGGGGGATACACTGAAGCTTTCTTT. The whole variable domain, filled in from reference TRBV7-2 and TRBJ1-1, reads GAGVSQSPSNKVTEKGKDVELRCDPISGHTALYWYRQSLGQGLEFLIYFQGNSAPDKSGLPSDRFSAERTGGSVSTLTIQRTQQEDSAVYLCASSTVTGGYTEAFFGQGTRLTVV.

The genes are TRBV28 and TRBJ1-3; D is ambiguous. The ends were cut back, 7 bases at V and 6 bases at J, with 16 bases in the middle. CDR3 length: 14 residues. CDR1 and CDR2 from the germline V gene are MDHEN and SYDVKM. The CDR3 DNA is TGTGCCAGCATCCCAAGCGGTAGGGCAAACACCATATATTTT. This translates into CASIPSGRANTIYF. Filled out from reference TRBV28 and TRBJ1-3, the complete variable domain reads DVKVTQSSRYLVKRTGEKVFLECVQDMDHENMFWYRQDPGLGLRLIYFSYDVKMKEKGDIPEGYSVSREKKERFSLILESASTNQTSMYLCASIPSGRANTIYFGEGSWLTVV.

Only a few counts were recorded for this clone. The chain is built from TRBV4-1 and TRBJ1-1, with 7 nucleotides matching TRBD1. This CDR3 has 18 amino acids. Germline CDR1 MGHRA, CDR2 YSYEKL. V was pared by 4 bases and J by 1 base, with 15 bases of the junction left unmatched. In DNA, the CDR3 is TGCGCCAGCAGCCCGACCGTACGGGACAGCCCCGGGAACACTGAAGCTTTCTTT. Translation gives CASSPTVRDSPGNTEAFF.

The genes are TRBV5-1 and TRBJ1-2; D is undetermined. V gave up 2 bases and J gave up 4 bases, with 9 bases separating them. Germline values: CDR1 SGHRS, CDR2 YFSETQ. The CDR3 consists of 13 residues. The CDR3 loop reads CASSFEGSYGYTF. The CDR3 DNA reads as TGCGCCAGCAGCTTCGAGGGAAGCTATGGCTACACCTTC.

The CDR3 DNA sequence: TGTGCCAGCAGCGTGGGACTAGCGGCCTACGAGCAGTACTTC. Translating gives CASSVGLAAYEQYF. The genes are TRBV7-2 and TRBJ2-7; TRBD2 matches 11 bases. CDR3 size: 14 residues. With 5 bases clipped from V and 2 bases from J, the junction kept 2 bases outside the gene matches. Looked up from germline, CDR1 is SGHTA and CDR2 is FQGNSA. The variable domain in full, with the rest retrieved from reference TRBV7-2 and TRBJ2-7, is GAGVSQSPSNKVTEKGKDVELRCDPISGHTALYWYRQSLGQGLEFLIYFQGNSAPDKSGLPSDRFSAERTGGSVSTLTIQRTQQEDSAVYLCASSVGLAAYEQYFGPGTRLTVT.

The chain has TRBV4-1 and TRBJ2-5; 9 bases agree with TRBD1. Germline V gives CDR1 MGHRA, CDR2 YSYEKL. The CDR3 contains 14 residues. V trimming: 4 bases; J trimming: 4 bases; junction bases outside the gene matches: 4. The CDR3 nucleotides read TGCGCCAGCAGCCCGAACAGGGGGCCAGAGACCCAGTACTTC. Translation: CASSPNRGPETQYF.

The chain has TRBV2 and TRBJ1-1; TRBD1 aligns across 7 bases. The CDR3 runs to 14 residues. V gave up 3 bases and J gave up 1 base; unmatched junction bases: 2. Germline CDR1 SNHLY, CDR2 FYNNEI. The CDR3 DNA follows: TGTGCCAGCAGTGAGCAGGGGGGGAACACTGAAGCTTTCTTT. This translates into CASSEQGGNTEAFF.

This rearrangement joins TRBV5-6 to TRBJ2-7; tentative D call: TRBD1 (6 bases). There are 14 residues in the CDR3. V was clipped by 4 bases and J by 5 bases, with 16 bases between them. The V gene's germline CDR1 is SGHDT and CDR2 YYEEEE. CDR3 amino acids: CASSPPTGLHEQYF. Here the CDR3 DNA reads TGTGCCAGCAGCCCCCCCACAGGGTTACACGAGCAGTACTTC.

The V gene is TRBV5-1, the J gene TRBJ2-1; D is perhaps TRBD1 (6 bases). The CDR3 sequence is 13 residues long. Germline CDR1 is SGHRS and CDR2 is YFSETQ. Trimming removed 4 bases at V and 8 bases at J, with 13 bases between. CDR3 sequence: CASSGTGPYEQFF. CDR3 DNA: TGCGCCAGCAGCGGAACAGGGCCGTATGAGCAGTTCTTC.

The rearrangement links TRBV27 to TRBJ2-4; a weak D match, TRBD2 (7 bases). Germline loops: CDR1 MNHEY, CDR2 SMNVEV (reference sequence). This CDR3 spans 14 amino acids. V was trimmed by 5 bases and J by 3 bases, leaving 11 bases between them. The CDR3 bases are TGTGCCAGCAGTGGGGGCGGGGGCAAAAACATTCAGTACTTC. It translates to CASSGGGGKNIQYF.